This paragraph reports one TCR beta chain. The entry originates in a study of blood T cell repertoires in COVID-19. Study background: Material from acute and convalescent COVID-19 was sourced from the United States, Italy and Spain. The analysed material was cDNA or gDNA that came from T cells, B-cell-depleted T cells, or PBMCs.

V shed 8 bases and J 8 bases; nucleotides not matched to a gene: 3. The CDR3 consists of 13 residues. Clinical history as reported by participants underpinned cohort assignment. In the authors' workflow: Estimation of nucleated cell counts was performed using reference gene primer amplification. Measured with immunoSEQ multiplex PCR; TCRdb has only the in-frame clones, and not every one. The D gene and trimming were derived from the DNA, and the V and J assignments and clone size from that table. Of about 400,000 clones in the sample, around nine tenths were seen once. The sequenced sample consisted of PBMCs or T cells enriched from blood (not recorded which). This sequence originates from a woman aged 45 to 65 who had recovered from COVID-19. The chain couples TRBV12-3 or TRBV12-4 to TRBJ1-4; 12 bases fit TRBD1. CDR3 region: CASGTGGAEKLFF. In DNA, the CDR3 is TGTGCCAGCGGGACAGGGGGCGCCGAAAAACTGTTTTTT.